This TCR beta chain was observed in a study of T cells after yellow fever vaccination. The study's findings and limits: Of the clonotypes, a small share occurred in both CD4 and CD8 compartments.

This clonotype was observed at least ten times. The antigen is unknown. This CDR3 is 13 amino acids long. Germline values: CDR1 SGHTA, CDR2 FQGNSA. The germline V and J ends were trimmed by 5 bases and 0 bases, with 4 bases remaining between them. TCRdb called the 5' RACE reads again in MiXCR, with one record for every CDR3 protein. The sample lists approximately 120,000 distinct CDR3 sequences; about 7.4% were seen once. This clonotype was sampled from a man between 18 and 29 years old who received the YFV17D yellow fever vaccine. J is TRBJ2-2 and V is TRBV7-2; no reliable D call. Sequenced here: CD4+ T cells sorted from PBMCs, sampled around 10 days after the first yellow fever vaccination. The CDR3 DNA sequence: TGTGCCAGCAGCAACTCGAACACCGGGGAGCTGTTTTTT. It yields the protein CASSNSNTGELFF.